A few counts support the clone carrying this T cell receptor (beta chain). Its target is not known. Time point in this sample: patch test 2, 6 weeks after DPC sensitization. Treatment described: therapeutic diphenylcyclopropenone sensitization with weekly scalp DPC. Using its own MiXCR run on the RACE reads, TCRdb lists one record per CDR3 protein. The sample carries approximately 82,000 distinct CDR3 sequences, 6.5% to 8% recorded once. This record comes from a study of human T cells and chemical hapten exposure. Study as a whole: Investigators sensitized roughly 2 cm by roughly 2 cm of upper inner arm skin with 2% DPC. Cases of alopecia areata, totalis or universalis occurred in a predominantly female patient group.

Whole-study findings and limits: Those TCRs sitting above 1 in 1000 frequency stayed the same with DPC sensitization.

Here the sequenced sample was whole blood, taken in connection with sensitization to the hapten diphenylcyclopropenone (DPC). The receptor was isolated from a woman aged 30 to 39 with alopecia areata. Some clones in this sample may be carry-over from other donors' samples.

The CDR3 loop reads CASSEGRGYGYTF. The CDR3 DNA reads as TGTGCCAGCAGTGAAGGCAGGGGTTATGGCTACACCTTC. The chain uses TRBV6-1 and TRBJ1-2, with D possibly being TRBD1 (6 bases). Germline assignment: CDR1 MNHNS and CDR2 SASEGT. The length of the CDR3 is 13 residues. V lost 1 base and J 5 bases, leaving 8 bases between the germline ends.